The 22 T cell receptor beta chains below all came from one sample that was sequenced in a study of cytomegalovirus exposure and HLA in healthy donors. Profiled with immunoSEQ multiplex PCR; TCRdb holds only in-frame clones, not every one. In the table there are roughly 120,000 clones, 70% to 90% of which are singletons. Sequenced sample: PBMCs. Receptors were obtained from a woman aged 18-29 years in good health and CMV-seropositive.

The V gene is TRBV9, the J gene TRBJ2-1; 10 nucleotides align to TRBD1. The CDR3 extends over 15 amino acids. The J segment lost 12 bases and the V segment lost 2 bases, leaving 11 bases of the junction unmatched. The germline CDR1 and CDR2 sequences are SGDLS and YYNGEE. As DNA, the CDR3 is TGTGCCAGCAGCGTTTCCCATGGGGACAGGGGTGGGCAGTTCTTC. Protein product: CASSVSHGDRGGQFF.

V and J are TRBV30 and TRBJ2-1; D call uncertain. V was cut by 4 bases and J by 9 bases, with 19 bases left in between. Germline-derived CDR1 and CDR2 are GTSNPN and SVGIG (reference sequence). This CDR3 contains 14 residues. This CDR3 reads CAWTLTAWAAEQFF. CDR3 bases: TGTGCCTGGACCCTCACGGCGTGGGCTGCTGAGCAGTTCTTC. Variable domain in full (rest from reference TRBV30 and TRBJ2-1): SQTIHQWPATLVQPVGSPLSLECTVEGTSNPNLYWYRQAAGRGLQLLFYSVGIGQISSEVPQNLSASRPQDRQFILSSKKLLLSDSGFYLCAWTLTAWAAEQFFGPGTRLTVL.

The genes are TRBV28 and TRBJ2-5; D unclear. The CDR3 sequence is 15 residues long. V was pared by 5 bases and J by 4 bases, with 17 bases between. Germline V gene sequence: CDR1 MDHEN, CDR2 SYDVKM. The chain's CDR3 is CASSQLTSLGETQYF. In nucleotides, the CDR3 is TGTGCCAGCAGTCAACTAACTTCCCTCGGAGAGACCCAGTACTTC.

This chain connects TRBV5-8 to TRBJ1-3; 8 nucleotides align to TRBD1. The CDR3 length is 16 residues. CDR1 and CDR2 from the germline V gene are SGHTS and YDEGEE. V lost 3 bases, J lost 0 bases, and 5 bases stayed unmatched. The chain's CDR3 is CASSYTGGSSGNTIYF. The CDR3 DNA reads as TGTGCCAGCAGCTATACAGGGGGAAGCTCTGGAAACACCATATATTTT.

The chain uses TRBV10-1 and TRBJ1-1; 7 bases match TRBD1. The CDR3 sequence is 14 residues long. V dropped 4 bases and J dropped 1; count of bases not matched to a gene: 3. Germline-derived CDR1 and CDR2 are WNHNN and SYGVQD (reference sequence). The CDR3 is CASSAGQANTEAFF. CDR3 nucleotide sequence: TGCGCCAGCAGTGCCGGACAGGCGAACACTGAAGCTTTCTTT.

The chain combines TRBV29-1 with TRBJ2-7; D is ambiguous. Trimming shortened V by 1 base and J by 2 bases, and 3 bases separated the two germline ends. From germline, CDR1 is SQVTM and CDR2 ANQGSEA. This CDR3 has 11 residues. Written as DNA, the CDR3 is TGCAGCGTTGAAGTTACCTACGAGCAGTACTTC. Translated: CSVEVTYEQYF.

The V and J genes are TRBV27 and TRBJ2-1, with D possibly being TRBD2 (5 bases). This CDR3 is 14 amino acids long. Trimming pared 6 bases from V and 0 bases from J, leaving 9 bases between. The germline V gene has CDR1 MNHEY and CDR2 SMNVEV (reference sequence). Here the CDR3 reads CASRPTSSYNEQFF. For the CDR3, the DNA is TGTGCCAGCAGGCCAACTAGCTCCTACAATGAGCAGTTCTTC.

Here the CDR3 reads CASSQGRVTGGAVNEQFF. The CDR3 DNA is TGTGCCAGCAGCCAAGGACGGGTTACAGGGGGCGCAGTGAATGAGCAGTTCTTC. V usage is TRBV4-2 and J usage is TRBJ2-1; TRBD1 aligns across 9 bases. Germline V gives CDR1 LGHNA, CDR2 YNFKEQ. The CDR3 is made up of 18 amino acids. With V trimmed by 1 base and J by 7 bases, 14 bases remained unmatched.

The chain couples TRBV19 to TRBJ2-7; 10 bases are shared with TRBD1. V was clipped by 1 base and J by 3 bases; unmatched bases: 6. The CDR3 length is 16 residues. The germline gives CDR1 LNHDA, CDR2 SQIVND (reference sequence). CDR3 coding DNA: TGTGCCAGTAGTATAGGAAAGGGACAGGGGATCTACGAGCAGTACTTC. It translates to CASSIGKGQGIYEQYF.

The genes are TRBV10-3 and TRBJ1-2; tentative D call: TRBD1 (6 bases). Germline CDR1 ENHRY, CDR2 SYGVKD. V lost 3 bases and J lost 8, with 22 bases in between. CDR3 length: 16 residues. The CDR3, as DNA: TGTGCCATCAGTGAAGGGTCAGGGGATTTGATCTACGGCTACACCTTC. Its translation is CAISEGSGDLIYGYTF.

This clone was seen only a few times. The rearrangement links TRBV30 to TRBJ1-4; no firm D call. CDR3 length: 15 residues. Between the trimmed V and J ends, which lost 0 bases and 2 bases, there was a span of 10 bases. Germline V gives CDR1 GTSNPN, CDR2 SVGIG (reference sequence). In nucleotides, the CDR3 is TGTGCCTGGAGTGTACCGGTCTGGACTAATGAAAAACTGTTTTTT. This translates into CAWSVPVWTNEKLFF.

The chain joins TRBV6-5 to TRBJ1-2; D is ambiguous. The CDR3 is 13 amino acids. V was trimmed by 6 bases and J by 8 bases, leaving 16 bases between them. Germline assignment: CDR1 MNHEY and CDR2 SVGAGI. The CDR3 reads CASRARGIGGYTF. The CDR3 DNA sequence: TGTGCCAGCAGGGCCCGGGGAATAGGAGGCTACACCTTC.

The chain employs TRBV1 and TRBJ1-1. TRBV1 is tagged as a pseudogene. This CDR3 region has 13 residues. In DNA form, the CDR3 reads TGCACCAGCAGCCAGGGACGGGGGGATGAAGCTTTCTTT. Its translation: CTSSQGRGDEAFF.

The rearrangement joins TRBV19 to TRBJ1-1; D may be TRBD1 (6 bases). This CDR3 is 15 amino acids long. Per germline, CDR1 LNHDA and CDR2 SQIVND (reference sequence). Deletions cut 3 bases from V and 1 base from J, with 12 bases between. The CDR3 bases are TGTGCCAGTAGTATCCGACGGACAGCGAACACTGAAGCTTTCTTT. Translating it yields CASSIRRTANTEAFF.

J is TRBJ1-2 and V is TRBV6-5; D ambiguous. The ends were cut back, 1 base at V and 6 bases at J, with 9 bases in the middle. In germline, CDR1 is MNHEY, CDR2 SVGAGI. The CDR3 is 13 amino acids. The CDR3 spells CASSYYFTDGYTF. The CDR3 nucleotides read TGTGCCAGCAGTTACTACTTCACCGATGGCTACACCTTC.

The chain combines TRBV6-5 with TRBJ1-2; perhaps TRBD1 as D (6 bases). From germline, CDR1 is MNHEY and CDR2 SVGAGI. V was clipped by 8 bases and J by 7 bases, with 17 bases between them. The CDR3 runs 13 residues. For the CDR3, the DNA is TGTGCCAGCCGAGGCGGGGGCGACGTTGGCTACACCTTC. As protein: CASRGGGDVGYTF.

The chain employs TRBV11-2 and TRBJ2-7; D is ambiguous. The CDR3 loop spans 11 amino acids. V lost 2 bases to trimming and J lost 6 bases, with 5 bases between them. CDR1 and CDR2 (germline): SGHAT, FQNNGV. In DNA form, the CDR3 reads TGTGCCAGCAGCTTAACAAGCGAGCAGTACTTC. Protein sequence: CASSLTSEQYF. The full variable domain, with the rest looked up from reference TRBV11-2 and TRBJ2-7, is EAGVAQSPRYKIIEKRQSVAFWCNPISGHATLYWYQQILGQGPKLLIQFQNNGVVDDSQLPKDRFSAERLKGVDSTLKIQPAKLEDSAVYLCASSLTSEQYFGPGTRLTVT.

This chain connects TRBV9 to TRBJ2-2; TRBD1 matches at 12 bases. CDR3 length: 16 amino acids. With 4 bases clipped from V and 5 bases from J, the junction kept 6 bases outside the gene matches. Germline CDR1 SGDLS, CDR2 YYNGEE. Here the CDR3 DNA reads TGTGCCAGCAGCTCGGGACAGGGGGCAAGAACCGGGGAGCTGTTTTTT. Amino acids: CASSSGQGARTGELFF.

This clone was counted a single time. V usage is TRBV18 and J usage is TRBJ1-1; 10 nucleotides align to TRBD1. The ends lost 2 bases at V and 7 bases at J; junction bases unmatched: 4. The germline V gene encodes CDR1 KGHSH and CDR2 LQKENI. CDR3 length equals 14 residues. The CDR3 DNA follows: TGTGCCAGCTCACCAGACAGGGGGCAGGGTGAAGCTTTCTTT. This encodes CASSPDRGQGEAFF. The entire variable domain, with the rest obtained from reference TRBV18 and TRBJ1-1, is as follows: NAGVMQNPRHLVRRRGQEARLRCSPMKGHSHVYWYRQLPEEGLKFMVYLQKENIIDESGMPKERFSAEFPKEGPSILRIQQVVRGDSAAYFCASSPDRGQGEAFFGQGTRLTVV.

V is TRBV6-1 and J is TRBJ2-7, with 10 bases fitting TRBD2. The CDR3 covers 16 residues. J lost 5 bases, V lost 0 bases, and 7 bases had no gene match. In germline, CDR1 is MNHNS, CDR2 SASEGT. CDR3 residues: CASSEASGLAFHEQYF. The DNA of the CDR3 is TGTGCCAGCAGTGAAGCTTCGGGACTAGCGTTCCACGAGCAGTACTTC.

This rearrangement joins TRBV2 to TRBJ1-3, with 9 bases fitting TRBD1. Germline CDR1 and CDR2: SNHLY and FYNNEI. This CDR3 has 18 residues. V shed 7 bases and J 1 base; nucleotides not matched to a gene: 14. The CDR3 spells CASTLIPGTGNSGNTIYF. CDR3 DNA: TGTGCCAGCACCCTGATACCCGGGACAGGGAATTCTGGAAACACCATATATTTT.

The J gene is TRBJ2-3, the V gene TRBV10-2; D gene uncertain. The germline V gene has CDR1 WSHSY and CDR2 SAAADI. V shed 3 bases and J shed 2 bases, with 12 bases lying between them. The CDR3 is 15 residues long. The CDR3 DNA is TGCGCCAGCAGTGAACTATCGAGGATCACAGATACGCAGTATTTT. Its protein is CASSELSRITDTQYF.